A selection of T cell receptor beta chains follows, all from one sample in a study of T cells in Graves' hyperthyroidism and ophthalmopathy. TCRdb reanalysed the multiplex PCR reads using MiXCR and keeps one entry per CDR3 protein. This sample has around 660,000 distinct CDR3 sequences; just under 45% occur once, and the top ten carry 6.5% to 9%. The sample taken for sequencing was peripheral blood or thyroid tissue (not recorded which). These receptors all stem from an adult man with Graves' disease, either hyperthyroidism or ophthalmopathy (not recorded which). The CDR3 runs from the conserved cysteine through the conserved F or W. The D gene is left open where the match is weak. Only some rows state a clone size, as once, few, many or a class for expanded clones.

cdr3_nt cdr3_aa j_call d_call v_call clone_size
TGTGCAGTCAGTGACAGTTCAACTAATGAAAAACTGTTTTTT CAVSDSSTNEKLFF TRBJ1-4 NA TRBV10-3 NA
TGTGCCAGCAGCTGGGGGGACCAAGAGACCCAGTACTTC CASSWGDQETQYF TRBJ2-5 NA TRBV7-2 once
TGTGCCACCTCGACAGGCTTCAATCAGCCCCAGCATTTT CATSTGFNQPQHF TRBJ1-5 NA TRBV12-3/TRBV12-4 NA
TGCAGCGTTTCGGACACGGGCACTGAAGCTTTCTTT CSVSDTGTEAFF TRBJ1-1 NA TRBV29-1 many
TGTGCTAGTGGTTTAGACAATCAGCCCCAGCATTTT CASGLDNQPQHF TRBJ1-5 NA TRBV12-5 few
TGTGCCACCGGGCGCCGGACAGGGAATTCACCCCTCCACTTT CATGRRTGNSPLHF TRBJ1-6 TRBD1 TRBV19 NA
TGCGCCAGCAGTCCCCTTGGCGCGGGACAGGGGGCTTCTAATTCACCCCTCCACTTT CASSPLGAGQGASNSPLHF TRBJ1-6 TRBD1 TRBV5-1 NA
TGCAGTGCTATAGATGACACTGAAGCTTTCTTT CSAIDDTEAFF TRBJ1-1 NA TRBV20-1 few
TGTGCCAGCAGCCCTAAACCGGGGAACACTGAAGCTTTCTTT CASSPKPGNTEAFF TRBJ1-1 NA TRBV7-2 NA
TGTGCCAGCAGCAACGCCATGAACACTGAAGCTTTCTTT CASSNAMNTEAFF TRBJ1-1 NA TRBV11-3 NA
TGCAGGGTGACAGGAGGTTATGGCTACACCTTC CRVTGGYGYTF TRBJ1-2 NA TRBV29-1 NA
TGTGCCAGCAGAATAGGGCCGAATGAAAAACTGTTTTTT CASRIGPNEKLFF TRBJ1-4 NA TRBV2 many
TGTGCCAGCAGCGGGGGGCGATGGCGCACTGAAGCTTTCTTT CASSGGRWRTEAFF TRBJ1-1 NA TRBV7-9 few
TGTGCCAGCAGTGAGGGGCAGGGAATTCTCGAGCAGTACTTC CASSEGQGILEQYF TRBJ2-7 NA TRBV2 once
TGCAGCGGACCCCCCGGGACTAGCGGGAGAGGAGAGACCCAGTACTTC CSGPPGTSGRGETQYF TRBJ2-5 TRBD2 TRBV29-1 NA
TGTGCCACCAGTGAAGTGCGGGAGGGGGAGCTGTTTTTT CATSEVREGELFF TRBJ2-2 TRBD2 TRBV6-1 NA
TGCAGCGTTGAAGATCTGGGGGCACAAGAGACCCAGTACTTC CSVEDLGAQETQYF TRBJ2-5 NA TRBV29-1 NA
TGTGCCAGCAGCCAACCCCTCTTTGGCGGGAGTACTCAAGAGACCCAGTACTTC CASSQPLFGGSTQETQYF TRBJ2-5 TRBD2 TRBV14 NA
TGTGCCAGCAGCTCCGGACTCGTAGAAGAGACCCAGTACTTC CASSSGLVEETQYF TRBJ2-5 NA TRBV7-6 NA
TGTGCCAGCAGTAAGCGGGTTACTGACACTGAAGCTTTCTTT CASSKRVTDTEAFF TRBJ1-1 NA TRBV7-9 NA
TGTGCCAGCAGTGGCCCCCGACTCCCAAGTCGGGAGACCCAGTACTTC CASSGPRLPSRETQYF TRBJ2-5 NA TRBV25-1 NA
TGTGCCAGCGCCTCAAGACCCTCCTACGAGCAGTACTTC CASASRPSYEQYF TRBJ2-7 NA TRBV6-1 NA
TGCAGCGTTGCCCCAGCGGGAGTAGAATACGAGCAGTACTTC CSVAPAGVEYEQYF TRBJ2-7 TRBD2 TRBV29-1 many
TGTGCCATCAGTAGGGACAGGGGAAACACTGAAGCTTTCTTT CAISRDRGNTEAFF TRBJ1-1 TRBD1 TRBV10-3 many
TGTGCCAGTAGTATCGGGGGAACTAATGAAAAACTGTTTTTT CASSIGGTNEKLFF TRBJ1-4 NA TRBV19 NA
TGCAGTGCTAGAGATCAAGGGAGGCAGATTGATGAAAAACTGTTTTTT CSARDQGRQIDEKLFF TRBJ1-4 NA TRBV20-1 few
TGTGCCAGCAGCCCCTTCCTACAGGAAAACACCATATATTTT CASSPFLQENTIYF TRBJ1-3 NA TRBV7-2 few
TGTGCCAGCAGGCAGCTCTGGACAGGGGTGATTGCCGGGGAGCTGTTTTTT CASRQLWTGVIAGELFF TRBJ2-2 TRBD1 TRBV6-1 NA
TGCGCCAGCAAGCAGGGGCGATCACCCCTCCACTTT CASKQGRSPLHF TRBJ1-6 NA TRBV10-2 NA
TGTGCCAGCGATCGGGACATGAACACTGAAGCTTTCTTT CASDRDMNTEAFF TRBJ1-1 NA TRBV2 many
TGTGCCGGAATTGTGGGTCCTGAAGCTTTCTTT CAGIVGPEAFF TRBJ1-1 NA TRBV7-9 many
TGTGCCACCAGCCCCGGGGGCAGCCGCTATGGCTACACCTTC CATSPGGSRYGYTF TRBJ1-2 NA TRBV15 many
TGTGCCAGCAGTGAATCGACTAGCGGAACGACAGGGGCCCTCTATGGCTACACCTTC CASSESTSGTTGALYGYTF TRBJ1-2 TRBD1 TRBV25-1 NA
TGTGCCAGCAGTTCCAGGACAGGGTGGCCGGATGGCTACACCTTC CASSSRTGWPDGYTF TRBJ1-2 TRBD1 TRBV19 NA
TGCAGTGCTAGAGTATCCGGGATAGGGGGTCAGCCCCAGCATTTT CSARVSGIGGQPQHF TRBJ1-5 NA TRBV20-1 once
TGCAGTGGCACGACAGGGTCAGGGGGCATCACCTTC CSGTTGSGGITF TRBJ1-2 TRBD1 TRBV20-1 NA
TGTGCCAGTAGCCCGGATAGCAATCAGCCCCAGCATTTT CASSPDSNQPQHF TRBJ1-5 NA TRBV7-9 many
TGTGCCATCAGTGACCCGGGGTCCGACCACGAGCAGTACTTC CAISDPGSDHEQYF TRBJ2-7 NA TRBV10-3 NA
TGTGCCAGCAGCCCAGTCCAGGGCACCTACGAGCAGTACTTC CASSPVQGTYEQYF TRBJ2-7 NA TRBV14 NA
TGTGCCAGCAGCCGGACCCGTAAGAACACTGAAGCTTTCTTT CASSRTRKNTEAFF TRBJ1-1 NA TRBV7-6 NA
TGCGCCAGCAGCTCCGACGAGGCCTTC CASSSDEAF TRBJ1-2 NA TRBV10-2 NA
TGCAGTGCTTCCGGGACAGGGGCCACTGAAGCTTTCTTT CSASGTGATEAFF TRBJ1-1 TRBD1 TRBV20-1 NA
TGTGCCACCAGTAACCCGACAGGGGTGGGCACCGGGGAGCTGTTTTTT CATSNPTGVGTGELFF TRBJ2-2 TRBD1 TRBV24-1 NA
TGCAGTGCTGGAGATCAGCCCCAGCATTTT CSAGDQPQHF TRBJ1-5 NA TRBV20-1 many
TGTGCCAGCAGCTTGGAAGGTTTAGGCATATATGGCTACACCTTC CASSLEGLGIYGYTF TRBJ1-2 NA TRBV12-3/TRBV12-4 few
TGTGCCAGCAGCTTAGCGCCGACCCTCCACTTT CASSLAPTLHF TRBJ1-6 NA TRBV7-8 NA
TGCGCCAGCGCGCTAGCGCTTGCGAACACCGGGGAGCTGTTTTTT CASALALANTGELFF TRBJ2-2 NA TRBV9 NA
TGTGCCAGCAGCTTGTACAGGGGAGATAATGAAAAACTGTTTTTT CASSLYRGDNEKLFF TRBJ1-4 TRBD1 TRBV25-1 NA
TGTGCCAGCAGCTTGGGTTTTGGGCAGGGCCACTCTGGGGCCAACGTCCTGACTTTC CASSLGFGQGHSGANVLTF TRBJ2-6 NA TRBV7-9 NA
TGCAGCGCTGACAGTGTCGATGGCTACACCTTC CSADSVDGYTF TRBJ1-2 NA TRBV29-1 NA
TGCAGTGCTAGGGGGGCTAGCGGGATCTCCTACGAGCAGTACTTC CSARGASGISYEQYF TRBJ2-7 TRBD2 TRBV20-1 NA
TGCAGCGTTGAGGGGCAGGTTCGGGAGACCCAGTACTTC CSVEGQVRETQYF TRBJ2-5 NA TRBV29-1 once
TGTGCCAGCACCGACGGGACAGCGGATGAAAAACTGTTTTTT CASTDGTADEKLFF TRBJ1-4 TRBD1 TRBV7-9 once
TGTGCCAGTAGGAGAGAGGGCCAAGAGACCCAGTACTTC CASRREGQETQYF TRBJ2-5 NA TRBV19 NA
TGTGCCAGCAGTTACGTGGGCTCCCATAATTCACCCCTCCACTTT CASSYVGSHNSPLHF TRBJ1-6 NA TRBV6-6 NA